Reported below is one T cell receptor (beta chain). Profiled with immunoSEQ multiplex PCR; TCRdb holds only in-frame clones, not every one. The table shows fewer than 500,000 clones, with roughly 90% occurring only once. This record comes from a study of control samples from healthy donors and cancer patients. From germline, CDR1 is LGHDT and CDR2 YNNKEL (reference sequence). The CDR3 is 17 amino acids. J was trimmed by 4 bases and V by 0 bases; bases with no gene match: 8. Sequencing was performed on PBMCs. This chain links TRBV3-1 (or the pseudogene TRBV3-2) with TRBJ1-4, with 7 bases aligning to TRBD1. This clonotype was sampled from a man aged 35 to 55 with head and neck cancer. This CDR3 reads CASSQENRGGINEKLFF. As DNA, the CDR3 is TGTGCCAGCAGCCAAGAAAACAGGGGAGGAATTAATGAAAAACTGTTTTTT.